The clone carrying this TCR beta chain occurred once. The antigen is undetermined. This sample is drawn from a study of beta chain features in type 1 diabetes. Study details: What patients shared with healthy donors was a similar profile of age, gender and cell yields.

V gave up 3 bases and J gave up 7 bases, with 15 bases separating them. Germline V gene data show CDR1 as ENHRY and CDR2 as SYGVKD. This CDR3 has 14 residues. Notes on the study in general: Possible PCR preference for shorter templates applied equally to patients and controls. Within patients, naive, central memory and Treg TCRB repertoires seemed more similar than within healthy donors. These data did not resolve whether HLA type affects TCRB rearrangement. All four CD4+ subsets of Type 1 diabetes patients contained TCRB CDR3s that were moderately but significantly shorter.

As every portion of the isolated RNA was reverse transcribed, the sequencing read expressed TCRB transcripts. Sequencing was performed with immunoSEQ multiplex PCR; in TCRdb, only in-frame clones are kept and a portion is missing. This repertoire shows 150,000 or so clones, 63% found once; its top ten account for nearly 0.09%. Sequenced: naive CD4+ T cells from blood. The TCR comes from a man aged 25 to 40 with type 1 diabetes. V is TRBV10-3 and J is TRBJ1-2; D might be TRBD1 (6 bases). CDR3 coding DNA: TGTGCCATCAGTGACCTCCAAGGGACAACTGGCTACACCTTC. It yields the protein CAISDLQGTTGYTF.